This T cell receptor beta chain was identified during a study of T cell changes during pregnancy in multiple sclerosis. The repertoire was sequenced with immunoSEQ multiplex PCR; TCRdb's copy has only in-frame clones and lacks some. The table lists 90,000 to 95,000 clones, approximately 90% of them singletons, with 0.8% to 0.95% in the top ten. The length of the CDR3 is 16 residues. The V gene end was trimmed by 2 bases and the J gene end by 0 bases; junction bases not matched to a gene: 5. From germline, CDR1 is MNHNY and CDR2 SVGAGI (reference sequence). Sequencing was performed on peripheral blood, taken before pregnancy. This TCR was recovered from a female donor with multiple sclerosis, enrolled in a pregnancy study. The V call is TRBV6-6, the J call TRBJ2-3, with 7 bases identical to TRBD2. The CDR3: CASSYGGGPSTDTQYF. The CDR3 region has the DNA TGTGCCAGCAGTTACGGGGGGGGTCCCAGCACAGATACGCAGTATTTT.